This T cell receptor beta chain derives from a study of blood T cells in healthy people across ages. This clonotype was picked up a small number of times. Together with a sample-barcoded 5' primer, a J-beta primer mix was included in a second PCR lasting roughly 6 to 12 cycles. Each sample provided no less than 3 million CDR3-containing paired-end reads. TCRdb reprocessed the 5' RACE reads via MiXCR and lists one record per CDR3 protein. The data show about 500,000 distinct CDR3 sequences, 24% seen once. The CDR3 extends over 17 amino acids. With 6 bases clipped from V and 0 bases from J, the junction kept 14 bases outside the gene matches. CDR1 DFQATT and CDR2 SNEGSKA come from the germline V gene (reference sequence). These same data were also listed under a study on T cells of mothers and their children. That work contributes: RNA that had been extracted went wholly into cDNA synthesis, at roughly 1.5 ug per 15 ul. Microchimeric T cell clones that persisted were not detected.

This clonotype was obtained from a boy aged 5-17 years in good health. The chain uses TRBV20-1 and TRBJ2-4; 7 nucleotides line up with TRBD2. Input material: blood. CDR3 bases: TGCAGTGCGGAAAGACTTCTAGCGGAAGAAGCCAAAAACATTCAGTACTTC. Encoded protein: CSAERLLAEEAKNIQYF.